These 28 T cell receptor beta chains were all obtained from the same sample, sequenced in a study of T cell changes during pregnancy in multiple sclerosis. Sequenced by immunoSEQ multiplex PCR; TCRdb stores in-frame clones only, minus some. The table has roughly 23,000 clones, more than 75% seen once. The sequencing used CD4+ T cells from peripheral blood mononuclear cells, collected in the second trimester of pregnancy. The source of these receptors is a female donor in good health, enrolled as a control in a pregnancy study.

The CDR3 protein is CASRRSGRSYEQYF. CDR3 bases: TGTGCCAGTAGAAGAAGCGGGAGGTCATACGAGCAGTACTTC. V gene TRBV19 combines with J gene TRBJ2-7, with 9 bases fitting TRBD2. This CDR3 is 14 amino acids long. Germline trimming cut 6 bases from V and 4 bases from J; bases unmatched to any gene: 7. CDR1 is LNHDA and CDR2 is SQIVND in the germline V gene (reference sequence).

This chain connects TRBV11-2 to TRBJ2-7; 10 bases map to TRBD2. In germline, CDR1 is SGHAT, CDR2 FQNNGV. The CDR3 sequence is 14 residues long. V shed 5 bases and J 4 bases; nucleotides not matched to a gene: 5. CDR3 sequence (DNA): TGTGCCAGCAGCCCTTCTAGCGGGAGTTACGAGCAGTACTTC. Its protein is CASSPSSGSYEQYF.

The rearrangement links TRBV6-6 to TRBJ1-1; D is undetermined. This CDR3 is built from 11 residues. The germline V gene encodes CDR1 MNHNY and CDR2 SVGAGI (reference sequence). The germline V and J ends were trimmed by 6 bases and 8 bases, with 10 bases remaining between them. CDR3 sequence (DNA): TGTGCCAGCAGAATATTGACAGAAGCTTTCTTT. Translation gives CASRILTEAFF.

This sequence joins TRBV5-1 and TRBJ2-5; the match to TRBD1 covers 11 bases. From germline, CDR1 is SGHRS and CDR2 YFSETQ. The ends lost 7 bases at V and 5 bases at J; junction bases unmatched: 7. The CDR3 runs 14 residues. The CDR3 spells CASAPGQGGETQYF. CDR3 DNA: TGCGCCAGCGCCCCGGGACAGGGGGGGGAGACCCAGTACTTC.

The V and J genes are TRBV4-3 and TRBJ2-2; D call uncertain. Trimming shortened V by 4 bases and J by 5 bases, and 14 bases separated the two germline ends. Germline V gives CDR1 LGHNA, CDR2 YSLEER. The length of the CDR3 is 15 residues. CDR3 nucleotide sequence: TGCGCCAGCAGCCTAAGGTCAGGTTGGACCGGGGAGCTGTTTTTT. Residues: CASSLRSGWTGELFF.

The chain has TRBV29-1 and TRBJ2-1, with 8 bases fitting TRBD2. CDR3 length: 15 residues. Unmatched junction bases numbered 12, after V lost 4 bases and J lost 7 bases. Germline CDR1 SQVTM, CDR2 ANQGSEA. The CDR3 spells CSVGPVVGGRNEQFF. CDR3 bases: TGCAGCGTTGGGCCGGTCGTCGGCGGGAGGAATGAGCAGTTCTTC.

J is TRBJ1-6 and V is TRBV5-1; the D is unclear. The CDR3 runs to 13 residues. Trimming left V 4 bases short and J 7 bases short, with 9 bases between. Germline V lookup: CDR1 SGHRS, CDR2 YFSETQ. The CDR3 nucleotides read TGCGCCAGCAGCCCCCAACAGAATTCACCCCTCCACTTT. This sequence encodes CASSPQQNSPLHF.

This chain links TRBV19 with TRBJ2-5, with D maybe TRBD1 (6 bases). V was shortened by 0 bases and J by 6 bases, with 11 bases between the two germline ends. The CDR3 totals 14 residues. The germline CDR1 and CDR2 sequences are LNHDA and SQIVND (reference sequence). CDR3 bases: TGTGCCAGTAGTATAGATGGGGGCGGGCAGACCCAGTACTTC. As protein: CASSIDGGGQTQYF.

The gene calls are TRBV2 and TRBJ2-5, with 8 bases matching TRBD2. The CDR3 length is 15 residues. The V and J ends lost 5 bases and 1 base, in that order; junction bases with no gene match: 6. The germline V gene has CDR1 SNHLY and CDR2 FYNNEI. CDR3 loop: CASSSAGVPQETQYF. The CDR3 DNA reads TGTGCCAGCAGTTCAGCGGGAGTCCCCCAAGAGACCCAGTACTTC.

The chain joins TRBV29-1 to TRBJ1-1, with D perhaps TRBD1 (6 bases). Germline lookup yields CDR1 SQVTM and CDR2 ANQGSEA. The ends were cut back, 6 bases at V and 4 bases at J, with 12 bases in the middle. This CDR3 comprises 12 residues. The CDR3, as DNA: TGCAGCGTCGCGGGGGGGCCCACTGAAGCTTTCTTT. Translation: CSVAGGPTEAFF.

A word on this clone: One end of the junction varies from germline; a read error may be responsible. This chain uses TRBV18 with TRBJ1-1; perhaps TRBD1 as D (5 bases). This CDR3 region has 14 residues. Germline loops: CDR1 KGHSH, CDR2 LQKENI. Here the CDR3 reads CTSSPRAGWDEAFF. The DNA of the CDR3 is TGTACCAGCTCACCACGTGCAGGGTGGGATGAAGCTTTCTTT.

In DNA, the CDR3 is TGTGCCAGCAGCTTTGGCGGGGCGGCGAGTGAGCAGTTCTTC. Protein: CASSFGGAASEQFF. This chain uses TRBV7-9 with TRBJ2-1; the D gene is possibly TRBD2 (6 bases). CDR1 is SEHNR, CDR2 FQNEAQ, per germline (reference sequence). The CDR3 runs 14 residues. Trimming took 3 bases from V and 9 from J, leaving 15 bases between them.

V usage is TRBV28 and J usage is TRBJ1-4, with a tentative D call TRBD1 (6 bases). Trimming removed 4 bases at V and 0 bases at J, with 15 bases between. In germline, CDR1 is MDHEN, CDR2 SYDVKM. The CDR3 has 17 amino acids. The CDR3, as DNA: TGTGCCAGCAGTTCTCCTGGGGGCATAGCAACTAATGAAAAACTGTTTTTT. This encodes CASSSPGGIATNEKLFF.

The chain combines TRBV7-9 with TRBJ1-2; TRBD1 might be the D (5 bases). The CDR3 runs to 16 residues. V lost 5 bases to trimming and J lost 11 bases, with 27 bases between them. Germline-derived CDR1 and CDR2 are SEHNR and FQNEAQ (reference sequence). CDR3 DNA: TGTGCCAGCAGCCCCCGGCCCGGGGGAGAGGATATGAGGTACACCTTC. Its protein is CASSPRPGGEDMRYTF.

CDR3 nucleotides: TGTGCCAGCAGCCCCCAACGGACAGGGGGCGTCGAGACCCAGTACTTC. It codes for CASSPQRTGGVETQYF. The V and J genes are TRBV11-1 and TRBJ2-5; 11 positions match TRBD1. J lost 5 bases, V lost 5 bases, and 10 bases had no gene match. This CDR3 is built from 16 residues. Germline V lookup: CDR1 SGHAT, CDR2 FQDESV (reference sequence).

In DNA, the CDR3 is TGCGCCAGCAGTGAGTCAGGGGTGCTTGGCATGAACACTGAAGCTTTCTTT. Translated: CASSESGVLGMNTEAFF. The rearrangement links TRBV10-1 to TRBJ1-1; the D gene is possibly TRBD1 (5 bases). The CDR3 totals 17 residues. Trimming left V 0 bases short and J 0 bases short, with 14 bases between. The germline V gene has CDR1 WNHNN and CDR2 SYGVQD (reference sequence).

CDR3 residues: CASRMADLDGYTF. CDR3 sequence (DNA): TGTGCCAGCAGGATGGCCGACTTGGATGGCTACACCTTC. The chain employs TRBV28 and TRBJ1-2; D remains ambiguous. V lost 6 bases and J lost 6, with 14 bases in between. The CDR3 is made up of 13 amino acids. The germline CDR1 and CDR2 sequences are MDHEN and SYDVKM.

The chain couples TRBV7-2 to TRBJ1-3; D possibly corresponds to TRBD1 (6 bases). The V and J ends lost 3 bases and 3 bases respectively, with 12 bases between them. Per the germline V gene, CDR1 is SGHTA and CDR2 is FQGNSA. The CDR3 totals 15 residues. The CDR3 DNA reads as TGTGCCAGCAGCTTGACGTGGACAGTTGGAAACACCATATATTTT. Translation gives CASSLTWTVGNTIYF.

The chain uses TRBV5-1 and TRBJ2-1, with 9 nucleotides matching TRBD2. The junction had 4 bases not matched to a gene; V was cut back by 6 bases and J by 3 bases. The CDR3 loop spans 14 amino acids. From germline, CDR1 is SGHRS and CDR2 YFSETQ. CDR3 residues: CASTKTSGYNEQFF. CDR3 in DNA: TGCGCCAGCACCAAGACTAGCGGCTACAATGAGCAGTTCTTC.

This rearrangement joins TRBV28 to TRBJ1-1, with D perhaps matching TRBD1 (5 bases). Trimming removed 0 bases from V and 1 base from J, with 12 bases in between. CDR1 and CDR2 (germline): MDHEN, SYDVKM. The CDR3 spans 16 residues. The CDR3 is CASSLWAGTGNTEAFF. CDR3 sequence (DNA): TGTGCCAGCAGTTTATGGGCTGGGACTGGGAACACTGAAGCTTTCTTT.

The chain carries TRBV7-9 and TRBJ2-6; 7 bases match TRBD2. Losses at the gene ends were 5 bases for V and 0 bases for J; bases not matched to a gene: 4. This CDR3 spans 16 amino acids. CDR1 SEHNR and CDR2 FQNEAQ come from the germline V gene (reference sequence). CDR3 in amino acids: CASSGGGNSGANVLTF. The CDR3 DNA is TGTGCCAGCAGCGGCGGGGGTAACTCTGGGGCCAACGTCCTGACTTTC.

The V gene is TRBV10-3, the J gene TRBJ1-3, with D possibly being TRBD1 (5 bases). Trimming cost V 3 bases and J 0 bases, with 15 bases left between them. The CDR3 length is 17 residues. Germline CDR1 and CDR2: ENHRY and SYGVKD. The CDR3 nucleotides read TGTGCCATCAGTGACCGCGGGGCGGGGAGCTCTGGAAACACCATATATTTT. Amino acid sequence: CAISDRGAGSSGNTIYF.

This chain links TRBV19 with TRBJ1-5, with D possibly TRBD1 on 5 matching bases. CDR1 and CDR2 from the germline V gene are LNHDA and SQIVND (reference sequence). The CDR3 sequence is 14 residues long. The V end was cut by 1 base, the J end by 9 bases, with 13 bases between. The CDR3 DNA follows: TGTGCCAGTAGTATAGTCACAGGCAGTGGGCCCCAGCATTTT. It codes for CASSIVTGSGPQHF.

The gene calls are TRBV18 and TRBJ1-4, with 7 positions matching TRBD1. Germline V gives CDR1 KGHSH, CDR2 LQKENI. J gave up 2 bases and V 6 bases, and 12 bases lay outside the gene matches. CDR3 length: 17 amino acids. CDR3 DNA sequence: TGTGCCAGCTCCCACAGGGACAGTTTATCTACTAATGAAAAACTGTTTTTT. Translating gives CASSHRDSLSTNEKLFF.

V usage is TRBV9 and J usage is TRBJ2-1; D possibly corresponds to TRBD2 (7 bases). The V gene lost 0 bases and the J gene lost 11 bases, with 12 bases spanning the gap. The CDR3 runs to 13 residues. Germline V lookup: CDR1 SGDLS, CDR2 YYNGEE. The CDR3 nucleotides read TGTGCCAGCAGCGTAGTAGAGGGGGGGAAGCAGTTCTTC. Residues: CASSVVEGGKQFF.

This chain links TRBV19 with TRBJ2-7, with TRBD2 as a possible D gene (5 bases). The CDR3 is made up of 14 amino acids. Per germline, CDR1 LNHDA and CDR2 SQIVND (reference sequence). Trimming removed 2 bases at V and 7 bases at J, with 15 bases between. The DNA of the CDR3 is TGTGCCAGTAGTATAAGAGGGCCCCCGAGGGAGCAGTACTTC. It is translated as CASSIRGPPREQYF.

The CDR3 DNA is TGTGCCAGCAGCTTATCATTGCGGGGGGCCTACAATGAGCAGTTCTTC. As protein: CASSLSLRGAYNEQFF. The J gene is TRBJ2-1, the V gene TRBV11-1, with 8 positions matching TRBD2. The CDR3 runs 16 residues. With V trimmed by 2 bases and J by 2 bases, 5 bases remained unmatched. Germline values: CDR1 SGHAT, CDR2 FQDESV (reference sequence). Full variable domain (rest looked up from reference TRBV11-1 and TRBJ2-1): EAEVAQSPRYKITEKSQAVAFWCDPISGHATLYWYRQILGQGPELLVQFQDESVVDDSQLPKDRFSAERLKGVDSTLKIQPAELGDSAMYLCASSLSLRGAYNEQFFGPGTRLTVL.

The chain links TRBV30 to TRBJ2-2, with TRBD1 as a possible D gene (5 bases). In germline, CDR1 is GTSNPN, CDR2 SVGIG (reference sequence). Trimming shortened V by 5 bases and J by 6 bases, and 7 bases separated the two germline ends. The CDR3 loop spans 11 amino acids. The CDR3 sequence: CAWSRAGELFF. The DNA of the CDR3 is TGTGCCTGGTCCAGGGCCGGGGAGCTGTTTTTT.